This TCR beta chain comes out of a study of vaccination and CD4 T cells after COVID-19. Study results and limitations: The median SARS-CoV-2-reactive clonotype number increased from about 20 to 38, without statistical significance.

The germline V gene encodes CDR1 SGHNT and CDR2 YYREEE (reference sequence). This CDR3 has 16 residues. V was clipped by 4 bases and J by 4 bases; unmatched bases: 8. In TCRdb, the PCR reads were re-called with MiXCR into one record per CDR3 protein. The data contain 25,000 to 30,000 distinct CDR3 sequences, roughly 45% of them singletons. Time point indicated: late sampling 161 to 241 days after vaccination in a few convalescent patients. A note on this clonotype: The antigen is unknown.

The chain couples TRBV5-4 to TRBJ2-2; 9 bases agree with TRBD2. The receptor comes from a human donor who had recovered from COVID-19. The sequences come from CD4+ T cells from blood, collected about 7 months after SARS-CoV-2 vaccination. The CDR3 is CASSPRGGPGTGELFF. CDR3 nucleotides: TGTGCCAGCAGCCCGCGGGGGGGCCCGGGCACCGGGGAGCTGTTTTTT.